These 32 T cell receptor beta chains were all obtained from the same sample, sequenced in a study of blood T cell repertoires in COVID-19. The data were produced by immunoSEQ multiplex PCR, yet TCRdb's version contains in-frame clones alone and is incomplete. The sample includes about 150,000 clones, roughly 78% seen only once; the top ten take approximately 1.8%. The sequenced sample consisted of peripheral blood. All receptors derive from an elderly man with acute or convalescent COVID-19.

The V and J genes are TRBV6-1 and TRBJ2-7; D is possibly TRBD2 (5 bases). The germline V and J ends were trimmed by 5 bases and 0 bases, with 14 bases remaining between them. CDR1 MNHNS and CDR2 SASEGT come from the germline V gene. The CDR3 runs 15 residues. CDR3 loop: CASSPRTGLSYEQYF. The CDR3 region has the DNA TGTGCCAGCAGTCCACGGACTGGGCTCTCCTACGAGCAGTACTTC.

The chain employs TRBV10-3 and TRBJ2-5; D is unresolved. The ends were cut back, 0 bases at V and 5 bases at J, with 4 bases in the middle. Germline values: CDR1 ENHRY, CDR2 SYGVKD. This CDR3 comprises 12 residues. The CDR3 coding sequence is TGTGCCATCAGTGAGTCGGAGGAGACCCAGTACTTC. Encoded protein: CAISESEETQYF.

This rearrangement joins TRBV30 to TRBJ2-2; D unresolved. Trimming pared 7 bases from V and 4 bases from J, leaving 13 bases between. The length of the CDR3 is 13 residues. Germline CDR1 and CDR2: GTSNPN and SVGIG (reference sequence). The DNA of the CDR3 is TGTGCCTCCACCCCCTTGAGCACCGGGGAGCTGTTTTTT. Translation: CASTPLSTGELFF.

V gene TRBV3-1 (or the pseudogene TRBV3-2) combines with J gene TRBJ1-1; D unresolved. Trimming cost V 4 bases and J 4 bases, with 7 bases left between them. The length of the CDR3 is 12 residues. Germline V CDR1 and CDR2: LGHDT, YNNKEL (reference sequence). CDR3: CASSLRGTEAFF. Written as DNA, the CDR3 is TGTGCCAGCAGCCTACGGGGCACTGAAGCTTTCTTT.

This chain uses TRBV5-4 with TRBJ2-1, with 8 positions matching TRBD2. Trimming cost V 2 bases and J 5 bases; bases outside gene matches: 6. Germline V gene lookup returns CDR1 SGHNT and CDR2 YYREEE (reference sequence). The length of the CDR3 is 15 residues. The CDR3 DNA reads as TGTGCCAGCAGCTTAACAGCGGGGGTACACAATGAGCAGTTCTTC. It codes for CASSLTAGVHNEQFF.

The V and J genes are TRBV30 and TRBJ1-6; 9 bases map to TRBD1. The CDR3 consists of 15 residues. Unmatched junction bases numbered 11, after V lost 4 bases and J lost 10 bases. Germline V gene sequence: CDR1 GTSNPN, CDR2 SVGIG (reference sequence). This chain's CDR3 is CAWNNPGQGESPLHF. The CDR3 region has the DNA TGTGCCTGGAACAACCCGGGACAGGGAGAATCACCCCTCCACTTT.

This chain connects TRBV5-1 to TRBJ1-3; 10 nucleotides line up with TRBD1. The germline gives CDR1 SGHRS, CDR2 YFSETQ. The CDR3 spans 16 residues. The V and J ends lost 3 bases and 4 bases, in that order; junction bases with no gene match: 7. The CDR3 DNA is TGCGCCAGCAGCTGGACAGGGGGAGGAATGGGAAACACCATATATTTT. Translation gives CASSWTGGGMGNTIYF.

The V and J genes are TRBV6-5 and TRBJ1-5; TRBD1 is a possible D gene (6 bases). V shed 6 bases and J shed 4 bases, with 13 bases lying between them. This CDR3 has 14 residues. Germline V lookup: CDR1 MNHEY, CDR2 SVGAGI. The CDR3 sequence is CASSLTGQNQPQHF. Here the CDR3 DNA reads TGTGCCAGCAGCCTCACAGGGCAGAATCAGCCCCAGCATTTT.

V gene TRBV7-8 combines with J gene TRBJ2-2; 8 bases map to TRBD1. Germline CDR1 and CDR2: SGHVS and FQNEAQ. The ends lost 6 bases at V and 7 bases at J; junction bases unmatched: 16. CDR3 length: 17 residues. CDR3 sequence: CASRRQGATRVVGELFF. The CDR3 bases are TGTGCCAGCAGAAGGCAGGGGGCCACCAGGGTCGTCGGGGAGCTGTTTTTT.

This clone occurred a few times. The CDR3 sequence is CASSYRGANYGYTF. As DNA, the CDR3 is TGTGCCAGCAGCTACAGGGGCGCTAACTATGGCTACACCTTC. J is TRBJ1-2 and V is TRBV11-2, with 7 bases fitting TRBD1. Germline V gene data show CDR1 as SGHAT and CDR2 as FQNNGV. V shed 4 bases and J 0 bases; nucleotides not matched to a gene: 2. The CDR3 has 14 residues.

The table lists this clone with a few counts. The chain employs TRBV5-3 and TRBJ2-7, with 10 positions matching TRBD1. TRBV5-3 is treated as an ORF (open reading frame) with a function not yet certain. The trim removed 4 bases at V and 4 bases at J, leaving 11 bases unmatched. The CDR3 is made up of 16 amino acids. Here the CDR3 reads CARSAWDRGLPYEQYV. DNA of the CDR3: TGTGCCAGAAGCGCATGGGACAGGGGTCTTCCATACGAGCAGTACGTC.

The V call is TRBV5-5, the J call TRBJ2-4; 12 nucleotides match TRBD1. Per the germline V gene, CDR1 is SGHKS and CDR2 is YYEKEE (reference sequence). J gave up 6 bases and V 0 bases, and 1 base lay outside the gene matches. This CDR3 comprises 15 residues. CDR3 DNA: TGTGCCAGCAGCTTGGTGGGACAGGGGGCAAACATTCAGTACTTC. Amino acids: CASSLVGQGANIQYF.

V and J are TRBV6-5 and TRBJ2-6; weak D call: TRBD2 (5 bases). The V and J ends lost 5 bases and 2 bases respectively, with 10 bases between them. This CDR3 has 15 residues. CDR1 is MNHEY and CDR2 is SVGAGI in the germline V gene. The CDR3 reads CASSLQEAGANVLTF. In DNA form, the CDR3 reads TGTGCCAGCAGTCTCCAGGAGGCTGGGGCCAACGTCCTGACTTTC.

The rearrangement links TRBV28 to TRBJ1-3; D is unclear. With 2 bases removed from V and 0 bases from J, the gap between germline ends came to 11 bases. Germline V CDR1 and CDR2: MDHEN, SYDVKM. The CDR3 is 16 residues long. DNA for the CDR3: TGTGCCAGCAGTTTAAATGGCATCAGCTCTGGAAACACCATATATTTT. Its translation is CASSLNGISSGNTIYF. Full variable domain (missing parts from reference TRBV28 and TRBJ1-3): DVKVTQSSRYLVKRTGEKVFLECVQDMDHENMFWYRQDPGLGLRLIYFSYDVKMKEKGDIPEGYSVSREKKERFSLILESASTNQTSMYLCASSLNGISSGNTIYFGEGSWLTVV.

The V call is TRBV29-1, the J call TRBJ2-1; D is possibly TRBD1 (6 bases). Trimming removed 3 bases from V and 0 bases from J, with 9 bases in between. Per the germline V gene, CDR1 is SQVTM and CDR2 is ANQGSEA. CDR3 size: 14 residues. The CDR3 DNA follows: TGCAGCGTTGACGGACAGAGCTCCTACAATGAGCAGTTCTTC. Translated: CSVDGQSSYNEQFF.

This rearrangement joins TRBV3-1 (or the pseudogene TRBV3-2) to TRBJ2-2; 11 nucleotides line up with TRBD1. The CDR3 sequence is 16 residues long. J gave up 4 bases and V 3 bases, and 4 bases lay outside the gene matches. The germline CDR1 and CDR2 sequences are LGHDT and YNNKEL (reference sequence). CDR3 sequence reads: CASSHQGQGATGELFF. CDR3 in DNA: TGTGCCAGCAGCCACCAAGGACAGGGGGCCACCGGGGAGCTGTTTTTT.

The rearrangement links TRBV6-4 to TRBJ1-2; D gene ambiguous. The CDR3 contains 13 residues. V dropped 4 bases and J dropped 4 bases, with 10 bases sitting between them. The germline CDR1 and CDR2 sequences are MRHNA and SNTAGT. The CDR3 bases are TGTGCCAGCAGTGCGGGTCTCGGCTATGGCTACACCTTC. The encoded protein is CASSAGLGYGYTF.

The chain joins TRBV14 to TRBJ2-3; 8 bases line up with TRBD1. This CDR3 has 15 amino acids. Germline V gives CDR1 SGHDN, CDR2 FVKESK. V shed 3 bases and J 2 bases; nucleotides not matched to a gene: 4. CDR3 loop: CASSQDRVNTDTQYF. CDR3 DNA: TGTGCCAGCAGCCAGGACAGGGTTAACACAGATACGCAGTATTTT.

Points on this clone: Sequence at one end of the junction differs from germline and may be a read error. The V and J genes are TRBV25-1 and TRBJ2-1, with TRBD2 matching over 7 bases. Germline loops: CDR1 MGHDK, CDR2 SYGVNS. This CDR3 has 16 residues. The CDR3 DNA follows: TGTGCCAGCAGTGACCCCGGGACTAACTCCCACAATGAGCAGTTCTTC. It is translated as CASSDPGTNSHNEQFF.

V usage is TRBV5-4 and J usage is TRBJ1-4, with 8 bases identical to TRBD1. V lost 3 bases and J lost 4; bases outside the gene matches: 2. The length of the CDR3 is 14 residues. The germline CDR1 and CDR2 sequences are SGHNT and YYREEE (reference sequence). The CDR3 loop reads CASSSTGDNEKLFF. CDR3 DNA: TGTGCCAGCAGCTCGACAGGGGATAATGAAAAACTGTTTTTT.

The chain carries TRBV2 and TRBJ1-1, with D possibly being TRBD1 (6 bases). From germline, CDR1 is SNHLY and CDR2 FYNNEI. The CDR3 has 15 residues. The V and J ends lost 7 bases and 0 bases respectively, with 15 bases between them. The DNA for the CDR3 is TGTGCCAGCAAGGCGACCAGGGGACTGAACACTGAAGCTTTCTTT. It codes for CASKATRGLNTEAFF.

V gene TRBV7-3 combines with J gene TRBJ2-3; D is ambiguous. From germline, CDR1 is SGHTA and CDR2 FQGTGA. V was trimmed by 5 bases and J by 6 bases, leaving 12 bases between them. The CDR3 consists of 13 residues. CDR3 amino acids: CASSPGSEDTQYF. The CDR3 nucleotides are TGTGCCAGCAGCCCCGGGTCGGAGGATACGCAGTATTTT.

CDR3 protein: CASRSRGGPRQETQYF. Here the CDR3 DNA reads TGTGCCAGCAGATCCCGAGGAGGGCCGAGGCAAGAGACCCAGTACTTC. The genes are TRBV5-6 and TRBJ2-5; a possible D gene is TRBD2 (6 bases). The CDR3 loop spans 16 amino acids. The V and J ends lost 5 bases and 2 bases respectively, with 19 bases between them. CDR1 SGHDT and CDR2 YYEEEE come from the germline V gene.

This clone was observed a handful of times. The rearrangement uses TRBV3-1 (or the pseudogene TRBV3-2) and TRBJ1-6; D may be TRBD1 (6 bases). V lost 4 bases to trimming and J lost 0 bases, with 19 bases between them. In germline, CDR1 is LGHDT, CDR2 YNNKEL (reference sequence). The CDR3 extends over 19 amino acids. CDR3 sequence reads: CASSRKRQGSSSYNSPLHF. As DNA, the CDR3 is TGTGCCAGCAGCCGGAAGCGGCAGGGGAGCAGCTCCTATAATTCACCCCTCCACTTT.

The CDR3 protein is CASSVGTGQAYF. The CDR3 nucleotides read TGTGCCAGTAGTGTCGGGACAGGGCAGGCGTACTTC. The rearrangement uses TRBV19 and TRBJ2-7; 9 bases fit TRBD1. The ends lost 5 bases at V and 12 bases at J; junction bases unmatched: 8. The germline gives CDR1 LNHDA, CDR2 SQIVND (reference sequence). The CDR3 runs 12 residues.

The chain employs TRBV5-1 and TRBJ2-7, with D hard to call. Germline V gene sequence: CDR1 SGHRS, CDR2 YFSETQ. The CDR3 is 16 amino acids. Trimming left V 1 base short and J 6 bases short, with 20 bases between. CDR3 residues: CASSLIAVQGLSEQYV. CDR3 coding DNA: TGCGCCAGCAGCTTGATCGCGGTACAAGGTTTATCCGAGCAGTACGTC.

The V gene is TRBV27, the J gene TRBJ1-5; D may be TRBD1 (5 bases). CDR3 length: 15 residues. Germline CDR1 and CDR2: MNHEY and SMNVEV (reference sequence). The V end was cut by 3 bases, the J end by 3 bases, with 12 bases between. The CDR3 is CASSFTGTTNQPQHF. DNA of the CDR3: TGTGCCAGCAGTTTCACAGGAACTACCAATCAGCCCCAGCATTTT.

The CDR3 is CAAEGGQSQPQHF. The CDR3 DNA is TGTGCCGCCGAGGGGGGACAGAGTCAGCCCCAGCATTTT. The gene calls are TRBV30 and TRBJ1-5, with 7 bases matching TRBD1. With 8 bases clipped from V and 6 bases from J, the junction kept 10 bases outside the gene matches. Germline assignment: CDR1 GTSNPN and CDR2 SVGIG (reference sequence). The CDR3 totals 13 residues.

In its sample, this clone was seen once. V is TRBV3-1 (or the pseudogene TRBV3-2) and J is TRBJ2-1; TRBD2 matches 10 bases. In germline, CDR1 is LGHDT, CDR2 YNNKEL (reference sequence). The CDR3 runs to 15 residues. V trimming: 1 base; J trimming: 8 bases; junction bases outside the gene matches: 5. CDR3 in DNA: TGTGCCAGCAGCCAAGCAGCGGGGGGGCTCCATGAGCAGTTCTTC. This gives the protein CASSQAAGGLHEQFF.

The chain has TRBV11-2 and TRBJ1-2, with TRBD1 as a possible D gene (6 bases). Trimming shortened V by 5 bases and J by 4 bases, and 14 bases separated the two germline ends. The CDR3 consists of 14 residues. The germline CDR1 and CDR2 sequences are SGHAT and FQNNGV. CDR3 loop: CASSPQQGFYGYTF. The CDR3 DNA sequence: TGTGCCAGCAGCCCCCAACAGGGCTTCTATGGCTACACCTTC.

This clone has only a few counts. This chain joins TRBV27 and TRBJ1-6; D not certain. CDR1 is MNHEY and CDR2 is SMNVEV in the germline V gene (reference sequence). Trimming removed 6 bases at V and 3 bases at J, with 9 bases between. The CDR3 is 14 amino acids. The DNA for the CDR3 is TGTGCCAGCAGCGAGGGAAACTATAATTCACCCCTCCACTTT. Amino acid sequence: CASSEGNYNSPLHF.

The chain has TRBV7-2 and TRBJ1-5; 8 bases fit TRBD1. The V and J ends lost 5 bases and 0 bases, in that order; junction bases with no gene match: 9. Germline V CDR1 and CDR2: SGHTA, FQGNSA. The length of the CDR3 is 17 residues. CDR3 DNA sequence: TGTGCCAGCAGCCCTTTCGGACAGGGACATAGCAATCAGCCCCAGCATTTT. Protein product: CASSPFGQGHSNQPQHF. The whole variable domain, remainder taken from reference TRBV7-2 and TRBJ1-5, is GAGVSQSPSNKVTEKGKDVELRCDPISGHTALYWYRQSLGQGLEFLIYFQGNSAPDKSGLPSDRFSAERTGGSVSTLTIQRTQQEDSAVYLCASSPFGQGHSNQPQHFGDGTRLSIL.